This T cell receptor (beta chain) was captured in a study of blood T cells in healthy people across ages. The length of the CDR3 is 17 residues. Germline V gene lookup returns CDR1 SGDLS and CDR2 YYNGEE. Trimming took 0 bases from V and 6 from J, leaving 22 bases between them. The authors ran a second PCR of about 6 to 11 cycles using a sample-barcoded 5' primer and a J-beta primer mix. A single record per CDR3 protein comes from TCRdb applying MiXCR to the 5' RACE reads. The table lists around 1,000,000 distinct CDR3 sequences, under 30% of them singletons. The authors isolated at least 6 million PBMCs per sample. In this sample, this clonotype turned up a few times. These data also featured in a second study, about T cells of mothers and their children.

Sequencing input: blood. This sequence originates from a girl aged 2 to 9 in good health. This chain connects TRBV9 to TRBJ2-7, with D tentatively TRBD1 (5 bases). CDR3 region: CASSVDDRELPAGEQYF. The CDR3 DNA reads as TGTGCCAGCAGCGTAGATGACAGAGAGTTACCCGCCGGCGAGCAGTACTTC.